The 20 T cell receptor beta chains listed next were all sequenced from one sample in a study of T cell repertoires in cytomegalovirus infection. TCRdb independently ran MiXCR on the reads; one entry per CDR3 protein. The data show about 480,000 distinct CDR3 sequences, roughly a third seen once. These TCRs' antigens remain unknown. Here the sequenced sample was cultured PBMCs, taken from culture after CMV antigen stimulation. The source is a human donor in good health (CMV status not recorded). Some clones in this sample may be carry-over from other donors' samples.

The genes are TRBV19 and TRBJ2-1, with TRBD2 matching 12 bases. Germline V gene lookup returns CDR1 LNHDA and CDR2 SQIVND (reference sequence). The CDR3 extends over 15 amino acids. V trimming: 6 bases; J trimming: 2 bases; junction bases outside the gene matches: 2. DNA of the CDR3: TGTGCCAGTAGACTAGCGGGAGGAGCCTACAATGAGCAGTTCTTC. Residues: CASRLAGGAYNEQFF.

This clonotype showed up just a few times. V gene TRBV27 combines with J gene TRBJ2-3; D is undetermined. Germline CDR1 and CDR2: MNHEY and SMNVEV (reference sequence). Trimming stripped 0 bases from V and 0 bases from J, with 13 bases between. The length of the CDR3 is 17 residues. The CDR3 reads CASSLSSGRGSTDTQYF. The CDR3 DNA is TGTGCCAGCAGTTTATCTTCCGGTCGAGGCAGCACAGATACGCAGTATTTT.

Of note for this clonotype: This sequence may be a read error, since a much larger clone differs from it by one base. The rearrangement links TRBV7-2 to TRBJ1-6, with D maybe TRBD1 (6 bases). V was shortened by 1 base and J by 8 bases, with 27 bases between the two germline ends. The germline V gene encodes CDR1 SGHTA and CDR2 FQGNSA. This CDR3 region has 20 residues. CDR3 loop: CASSLGRFGRGPENYSPLHF. CDR3 DNA: TGTGCCAGCAGCTTAGGTCGGTTTGGCCGGGGGCCCGAAAATTATTCACCCCTCCACTTT.

V usage is TRBV20-1 and J usage is TRBJ2-1, with a possible D match to TRBD2 (5 bases). Trimming stripped 3 bases from V and 3 bases from J, with 12 bases between. The CDR3 loop spans 14 amino acids. The germline V gene encodes CDR1 DFQATT and CDR2 SNEGSKA (reference sequence). As DNA, the CDR3 is TGCAGTGCTAGCCGGCGGGCTGGCTACAATGAGCAGTTCTTC. Amino acid sequence: CSASRRAGYNEQFF.

The chain has TRBV12-5 and TRBJ2-1, with a possible D match to TRBD1 (5 bases). This CDR3 spans 15 amino acids. Germline CDR1 and CDR2: LGHNT and FRNRAP. V lost 2 bases to trimming and J lost 6 bases, with 14 bases between them. CDR3 sequence: CASGLWGLGSNEQFF. CDR3 bases: TGTGCTAGTGGTTTGTGGGGCCTCGGGTCCAATGAGCAGTTCTTC.

This clonotype was picked up many times. The rearrangement joins TRBV11-2 to TRBJ2-1; 9 positions match TRBD1. Germline values: CDR1 SGHAT, CDR2 FQNNGV. The CDR3 extends over 15 amino acids. V lost 5 bases to trimming and J lost 1 base; unmatched junction nucleotides: 3. The CDR3 DNA sequence: TGTGCCAGCAGCCCGGGACAGGGATCCTACAATGAGCAGTTCTTC. Its translation: CASSPGQGSYNEQFF.

The chain carries TRBV27 and TRBJ2-3; 9 bases map to TRBD2. J was trimmed by 4 bases and V by 3 bases; bases with no gene match: 5. CDR1 and CDR2 (germline): MNHEY, SMNVEV (reference sequence). The CDR3 is 15 amino acids. The CDR3 sequence: CASSFKGLAADTQYF. CDR3 DNA: TGTGCCAGCAGTTTTAAGGGACTAGCAGCAGATACGCAGTATTTT.

This chain joins TRBV7-2 and TRBJ2-7, with 7 bases lining up with TRBD1. The CDR3 loop spans 14 amino acids. The germline V gene has CDR1 SGHTA and CDR2 FQGNSA. The V and J ends lost 5 bases and 6 bases, in that order; junction bases with no gene match: 10. The CDR3 loop reads CASSPDRTHGEQYF. The CDR3 nucleotides are TGTGCCAGCAGCCCGGACAGGACCCACGGCGAGCAGTACTTC.

The gene calls are TRBV10-3 and TRBJ2-1; 8 nucleotides align to TRBD2. This CDR3 is built from 14 residues. Germline loops: CDR1 ENHRY, CDR2 SYGVKD. With V trimmed by 6 bases and J by 9 bases, 10 bases remained unmatched. CDR3 sequence: CAISPAGAGGEQFF. The CDR3 DNA is TGTGCCATCAGCCCAGCGGGGGCCGGCGGTGAGCAGTTCTTC.

This chain joins TRBV12-3 or TRBV12-4 and TRBJ1-1; possibly TRBD1 for D (5 bases). This CDR3 region has 14 residues. V was clipped by 4 bases and J by 5 bases, with 14 bases between them. The CDR3 DNA sequence: TGTGCCAGCAGTTATGAGGGGCTCGTAACTGAAGCTTTCTTT. Translation: CASSYEGLVTEAFF.

Here the CDR3 DNA reads TGTGCCAGTTCCGGGACTTCGCTTACAAGCTCCTACAATGAGCAGTTCTTC. Encoded protein: CASSGTSLTSSYNEQFF. The gene calls are TRBV6-5 and TRBJ2-1; the D gene is possibly TRBD2 (6 bases). Germline-derived CDR1 and CDR2 are MNHEY and SVGAGI. V dropped 9 bases and J dropped 0 bases, with 21 bases sitting between them. The CDR3 is made up of 17 amino acids.

This chain joins TRBV7-2 and TRBJ2-7; no reliable D call. The CDR3 runs to 14 residues. In germline, CDR1 is SGHTA, CDR2 FQGNSA. The germline V and J ends were trimmed by 2 bases and 1 base, with 9 bases remaining between them. In DNA form, the CDR3 reads TGTGCCAGCAGCTTATATACCCATTCCTACGAGCAGTACTTC. Protein sequence: CASSLYTHSYEQYF.

CDR3 sequence: CAISESTSGEQYV. The CDR3 coding sequence is TGTGCCATCAGTGAGTCGACGTCGGGAGAGCAGTACGTC. V is TRBV10-3 and J is TRBJ2-7; D is perhaps TRBD2 (5 bases). Trimming removed 0 bases from V and 7 bases from J, with 10 bases in between. CDR3 length: 13 amino acids. Germline CDR1 reads ENHRY; CDR2 reads SYGVKD.

This clonotype was picked up a small number of times. This rearrangement joins TRBV10-3 to TRBJ2-1, with TRBD2 as a possible D gene (6 bases). CDR1 is ENHRY and CDR2 is SYGVKD in the germline V gene. The CDR3 has 16 residues. V lost 8 bases and J 4 bases, leaving 21 bases between the germline ends. The CDR3 DNA reads as TGTGCCATCCCTCCTACGGCGGGACTCTTGTACAATGAGCAGTTCTTC. Its translation: CAIPPTAGLLYNEQFF.

To note about this clonotype: Possible read error: a much larger clone is one base away. The chain carries TRBV3-1 and TRBJ1-2, with D possibly being TRBD1 (6 bases). The CDR3 loop spans 15 amino acids. Germline values: CDR1 LGHDT, CDR2 YNNKEL (reference sequence). The CDR3 nucleotides are TGTGCCAACAGCCAAGGGCAGGGGCTGGGCTATGGCTACACCTTC. This gives the protein CANSQGQGLGYGYTF. Complete variable domain (other parts from reference TRBV3-1 and TRBJ1-2): DTAVSQTPKYLVTQMGNDKSIKCEQNLGHDTMYWYKQDSKKFLKIMFSYNNKELIINETVPNRFSPKSPDKAHLNLHINSLELGDSAVYFCANSQGQGLGYGYTFGSGTRLTVV.

A few counts support this clonotype. The gene calls are TRBV4-3 and TRBJ1-1; possible D gene TRBD1, 5 bases. The V end lost 5 bases, the J end lost 3 bases, and 16 bases lay between the germline ends. CDR1 is LGHNA, CDR2 YSLEER, per germline. This CDR3 is 15 amino acids long. CDR3 DNA: TGCGCCAGCAGCTCGGTGGGCGGGGGGGACACTGAAGCTTTCTTT. Translation gives CASSSVGGGDTEAFF.

The chain has TRBV4-2 and TRBJ2-7; the D gene is possibly TRBD2 (5 bases). Germline V gene sequence: CDR1 LGHNA, CDR2 YNFKEQ. Trimming took 4 bases from V and 3 from J, leaving 13 bases between them. There are 14 residues in the CDR3. CDR3 nucleotide sequence: TGTGCCAGCAGCCCGGTGACTAACAACTACGAGCAGTACTTC. Encoded protein: CASSPVTNNYEQYF.

The chain employs TRBV7-2 and TRBJ2-1; 10 bases line up with TRBD1. Germline V gene data show CDR1 as SGHTA and CDR2 as FQGNSA. V trimming: 0 bases; J trimming: 5 bases; junction bases outside the gene matches: 7. The CDR3 spans 17 residues. As DNA, the CDR3 is TGTGCCAGCAGCTTAGCCATGACAGGGGGCCTCAACAATGAGCAGTTCTTC. Its translation is CASSLAMTGGLNNEQFF.

In its sample, this clonotype was seen many times. The rearrangement links TRBV7-2 to TRBJ2-7; 7 bases map to TRBD2. CDR1 is SGHTA and CDR2 is FQGNSA in the germline V gene. The CDR3 has 14 residues. The V gene end was trimmed by 7 bases and the J gene end by 4 bases; junction bases not matched to a gene: 10. The CDR3 sequence is CASKGSGPPYEQYF. The DNA of the CDR3 is TGTGCCAGCAAGGGTAGCGGGCCCCCTTACGAGCAGTACTTC. The variable domain in full, completed from reference TRBV7-2 and TRBJ2-7, reads GAGVSQSPSNKVTEKGKDVELRCDPISGHTALYWYRQSLGQGLEFLIYFQGNSAPDKSGLPSDRFSAERTGGSVSTLTIQRTQQEDSAVYLCASKGSGPPYEQYFGPGTRLTVT.

This clonotype has just a few counts. This chain links TRBV7-6 with TRBJ2-2, with 10 nucleotides matching TRBD2. The CDR3 sequence is 18 residues long. J lost 6 bases, V lost 3 bases, and 13 bases had no gene match. Germline CDR1 SGHVS, CDR2 FNYEAQ. The DNA for the CDR3 is TGTGCCAGCAGCTTGGGGCCAGGACTAGCGGCCACGCCCGGGGAGCTGTTTTTT. Protein sequence: CASSLGPGLAATPGELFF.